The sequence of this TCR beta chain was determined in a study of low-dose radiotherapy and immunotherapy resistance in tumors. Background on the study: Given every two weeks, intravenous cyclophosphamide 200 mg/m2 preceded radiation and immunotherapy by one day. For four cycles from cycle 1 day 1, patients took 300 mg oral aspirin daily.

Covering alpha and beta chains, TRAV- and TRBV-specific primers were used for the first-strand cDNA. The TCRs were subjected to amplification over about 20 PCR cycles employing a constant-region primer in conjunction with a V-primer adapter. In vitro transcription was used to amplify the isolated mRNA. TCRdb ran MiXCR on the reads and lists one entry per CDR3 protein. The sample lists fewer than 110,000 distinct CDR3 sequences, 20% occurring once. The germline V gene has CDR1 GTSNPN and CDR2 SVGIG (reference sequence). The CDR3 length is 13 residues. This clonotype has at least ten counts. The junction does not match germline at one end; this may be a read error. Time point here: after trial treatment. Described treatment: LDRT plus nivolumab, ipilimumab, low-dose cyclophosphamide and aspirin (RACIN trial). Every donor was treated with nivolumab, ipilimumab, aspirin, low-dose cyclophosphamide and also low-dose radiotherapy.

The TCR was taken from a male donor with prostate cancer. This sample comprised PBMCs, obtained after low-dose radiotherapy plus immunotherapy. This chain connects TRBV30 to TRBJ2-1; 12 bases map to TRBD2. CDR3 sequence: CAWITSGGTSSLF. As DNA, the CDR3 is TGTGCCTGGATCACTAGCGGGGGGACCTCTAGTCTCTTC.